The T cell receptor beta chain described here comes from a study of T-cell reconstitution after alpha-beta-depleted transplantation in children. Study-wide results and limits: Alpha-beta T cells about two months after transplant reportedly derived from several hundred expanded graft clones. One year post-transplant, T-cell counts and diversity were largely derived from T cells produced anew. Surviving recipient T cells and thymic progenitors produced the high day-60 TCRbeta diversity seen in some patients.

The table lists this clonotype with a few counts. Its cognate antigen is unknown. The germline CDR1 and CDR2 sequences are MDHEN and SYDVKM. V shed 6 bases and J 7 bases; nucleotides not matched to a gene: 7. This CDR3 region has 13 residues. For TCRbeta, the library was prepared with unique molecular identifiers. One entry per CDR3 protein, called by TCRdb with MiXCR from the PCR reads. Seen here are about 980,000 distinct CDR3 sequences, roughly 29% observed once, and the top ten hold approximately 30%. J is TRBJ2-5 and V is TRBV28, with 8 bases lining up with TRBD1. The receptor's source is a boy under two years old who had a stem cell transplant for SCID, so the T cells may come from the graft donor. The specimen comprised PBMCs, mostly from graft donor cells, sampled 360 days after TCRalphabeta/CD19-depleted stem cell transplant. CDR3 nucleotides: TGTGCCAGCAGATGGACAGGGTACGGGACCCAGTACTTC. This gives the protein CASRWTGYGTQYF.